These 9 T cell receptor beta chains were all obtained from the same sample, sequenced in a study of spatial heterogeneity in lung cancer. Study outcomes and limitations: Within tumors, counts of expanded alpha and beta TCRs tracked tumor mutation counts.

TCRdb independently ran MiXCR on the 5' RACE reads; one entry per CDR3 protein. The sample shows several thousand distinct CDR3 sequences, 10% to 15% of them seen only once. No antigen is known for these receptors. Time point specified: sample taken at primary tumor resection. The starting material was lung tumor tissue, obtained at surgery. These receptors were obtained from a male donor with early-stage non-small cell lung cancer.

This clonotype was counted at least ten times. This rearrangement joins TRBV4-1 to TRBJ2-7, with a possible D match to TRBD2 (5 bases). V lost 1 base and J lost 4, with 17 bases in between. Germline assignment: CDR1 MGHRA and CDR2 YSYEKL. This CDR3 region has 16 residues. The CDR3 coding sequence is TGCGCCAGCAGCCAAGGGGAGACCCCGGGCCTTTACGAGCAGTACTTC. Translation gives CASSQGETPGLYEQYF.

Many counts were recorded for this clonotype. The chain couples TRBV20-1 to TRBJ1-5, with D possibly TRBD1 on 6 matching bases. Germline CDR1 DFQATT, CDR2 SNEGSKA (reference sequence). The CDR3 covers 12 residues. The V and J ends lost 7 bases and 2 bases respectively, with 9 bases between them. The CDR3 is CSGTVGNQPQHF. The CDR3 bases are TGCAGTGGGACAGTGGGCAATCAGCCCCAGCATTTT.

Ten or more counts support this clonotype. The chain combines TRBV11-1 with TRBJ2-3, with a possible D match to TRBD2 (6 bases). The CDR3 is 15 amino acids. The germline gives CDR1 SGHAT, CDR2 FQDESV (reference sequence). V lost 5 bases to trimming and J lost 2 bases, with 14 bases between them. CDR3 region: CASSPGGSYTDTQYF. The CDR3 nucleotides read TGTGCCAGCAGCCCTGGGGGGTCTTACACAGATACGCAGTATTTT.

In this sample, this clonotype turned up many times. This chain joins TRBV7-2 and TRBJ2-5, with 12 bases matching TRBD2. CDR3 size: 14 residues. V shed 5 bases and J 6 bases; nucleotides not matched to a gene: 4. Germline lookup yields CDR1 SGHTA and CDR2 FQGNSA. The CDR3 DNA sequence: TGTGCCAGCAGCCCGACTAGCGGGAGTCAGACCCAGTACTTC. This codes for CASSPTSGSQTQYF.

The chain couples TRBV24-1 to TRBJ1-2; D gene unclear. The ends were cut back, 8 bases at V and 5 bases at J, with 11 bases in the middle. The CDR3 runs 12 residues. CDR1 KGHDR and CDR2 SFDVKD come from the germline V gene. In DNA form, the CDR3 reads TGTGCCACCACCGACACTGGGTATGGCTACACCTTC. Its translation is CATTDTGYGYTF.

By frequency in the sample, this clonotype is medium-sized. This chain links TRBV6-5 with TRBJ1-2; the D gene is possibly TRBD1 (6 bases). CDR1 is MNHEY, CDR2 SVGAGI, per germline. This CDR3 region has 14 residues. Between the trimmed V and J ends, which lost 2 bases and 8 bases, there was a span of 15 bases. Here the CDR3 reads CASSYLNRERGYTF. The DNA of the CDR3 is TGTGCCAGCAGTTACCTTAACAGGGAGAGAGGCTACACCTTC.

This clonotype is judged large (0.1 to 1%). The CDR3 DNA follows: TGCGCCAGCAGCTACGGAGGACTAGCGGGAGTATACGAGACCCAGTACTTC. It is translated as CASSYGGLAGVYETQYF. The rearrangement uses TRBV5-1 and TRBJ2-5; 13 bases line up with TRBD2. The CDR3 totals 17 residues. The ends lost 3 bases at V and 5 bases at J; junction bases unmatched: 10. Germline V gives CDR1 SGHRS, CDR2 YFSETQ.

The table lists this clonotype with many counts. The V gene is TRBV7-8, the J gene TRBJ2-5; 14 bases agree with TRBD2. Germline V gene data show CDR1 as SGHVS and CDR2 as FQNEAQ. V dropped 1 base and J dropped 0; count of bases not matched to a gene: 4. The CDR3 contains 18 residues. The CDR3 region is CASSLVPGLAGDQETQYF. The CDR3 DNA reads TGTGCCAGCAGCTTAGTCCCGGGACTAGCGGGGGACCAAGAGACCCAGTACTTC.

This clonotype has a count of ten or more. The CDR3 region is CASSYSSGVEAGELFF. The CDR3 region has the DNA TGTGCCAGCAGTTACTCGTCGGGAGTGGAGGCCGGGGAGCTGTTTTTT. The chain carries TRBV6-5 and TRBJ2-2; possible D gene TRBD2, 6 bases. V was trimmed by 0 bases and J by 6 bases, leaving 14 bases between them. CDR1 and CDR2 from the germline V gene are MNHEY and SVGAGI. The CDR3 covers 16 residues.